A single sample is the source of the 29 T cell receptor beta chains below, sequenced in a study of tumor-infiltrating lymphocytes in oesophageal squamous cell carcinoma. Each CDR3 protein gets one entry after TCRdb re-called the PCR reads with MiXCR. The sample has 5,500 to 6,500 distinct CDR3 sequences, 13% to 15% seen once. Source material: esophageal tumor tissue. These receptors were taken from a male donor with esophageal squamous cell carcinoma.

In regard to this clonotype: A single base separates this from a much larger clone, so it may be a read error. The chain combines TRBV5-4 with TRBJ2-5, with D tentatively TRBD2 (5 bases). Germline CDR1 reads SGHNT; CDR2 reads YYREEE (reference sequence). V shed 0 bases and J shed 11 bases, with 20 bases lying between them. This CDR3 comprises 15 residues. The CDR3 DNA reads TGTGCCAGCAGCTTGGTCGGGGTACCCGGGAATGAGCAGTACTTC. It specifies CASSLVGVPGNEQYF.

This clonotype was seen ten or more times. The chain recombines TRBV6-1 with TRBJ1-5; D unresolved. Deletions cut 7 bases from V and 4 bases from J, with 8 bases between. This CDR3 is 12 amino acids long. Germline loops: CDR1 MNHNS, CDR2 SASEGT. CDR3 loop: CASNQVNQPQHF. The CDR3 nucleotides read TGTGCCAGCAATCAAGTTAATCAGCCCCAGCATTTT.

By its share, this clonotype is medium-sized. The chain employs TRBV12-3 or TRBV12-4 and TRBJ2-1; a weak D match, TRBD1 (6 bases). This CDR3 contains 14 residues. Trimming left V 3 bases short and J 4 bases short, with 10 bases between. The CDR3: CASSFTGYYNEQFF. The CDR3 DNA reads as TGTGCCAGCAGTTTCACAGGGTATTACAATGAGCAGTTCTTC.

V usage is TRBV5-1 and J usage is TRBJ1-5, with D maybe TRBD1 (5 bases). This CDR3 has 15 residues. From germline, CDR1 is SGHRS and CDR2 YFSETQ. Trimming shortened V by 0 bases and J by 4 bases, and 11 bases separated the two germline ends. As DNA, the CDR3 is TGCGCCAGCAGCTTGGCGGGACTTGGGAATCAGCCCCAGCATTTT. It specifies CASSLAGLGNQPQHF.

This clonotype is termed medium-sized. The V and J genes are TRBV6-1 and TRBJ2-1; 9 nucleotides align to TRBD2. The V gene end was trimmed by 1 base and the J gene end by 8 bases; junction bases not matched to a gene: 6. The germline V gene encodes CDR1 MNHNS and CDR2 SASEGT. The length of the CDR3 is 15 residues. The CDR3 region is CASSEGASGVHEQFF. CDR3 nucleotides: TGTGCCAGCAGTGAAGGGGCTAGCGGGGTGCATGAGCAGTTCTTC.

This clonotype is termed medium-sized. This rearrangement joins TRBV11-1 to TRBJ1-5; D unclear. This CDR3 is 13 amino acids long. The germline V gene has CDR1 SGHAT and CDR2 FQDESV (reference sequence). The V gene lost 3 bases and the J gene lost 4 bases, with 7 bases spanning the gap. The CDR3 bases are TGTGCCAGCAGCTTGAGGGCGAATCAGCCCCAGCATTTT. This translates into CASSLRANQPQHF.

The V and J genes are TRBV3-1 and TRBJ2-1; tentative D call: TRBD2 (6 bases). Germline-derived CDR1 and CDR2 are LGHDT and YNNKEL (reference sequence). The CDR3 is 15 residues long. Trimming shortened V by 1 base and J by 1 base, and 8 bases separated the two germline ends. The CDR3 here is CASSQAAGSYNEQFF. The CDR3 DNA is TGTGCCAGCAGCCAAGCCGCGGGGTCCTACAATGAGCAGTTCTTC.

CDR3 residues: CASSENIGKYGYTF. The DNA for the CDR3 is TGTGCCAGCAGTGAAAATATAGGGAAATATGGCTACACCTTC. The chain is built from TRBV6-1 and TRBJ1-2; no clear D. V was cut by 2 bases and J by 5 bases, with 12 bases left in between. The CDR3 runs 14 residues. Germline V gene lookup returns CDR1 MNHNS and CDR2 SASEGT.

With regard to this clonotype: Given the absence of the conserved phenylalanine or tryptophan at the CDR3 end, a read error is likely. Because the CDR3's place on the DNA is in doubt, the DNA is left out and the CDR3 is given as listed by TCRdb. The chain uses TRBV10-2 and TRBJ2-7; the table calls TRBD2, which could not be checked here. Per germline, CDR1 WSHSY and CDR2 SAAADI. Inclusive of both ends, the CDR3 amounts to 15 amino acids. The CDR3 protein is CASNRQDYNEQFFGS.

This chain connects TRBV11-2 to TRBJ2-7, with TRBD2 matching over 13 bases. V dropped 5 bases and J dropped 7; count of bases not matched to a gene: 14. This CDR3 comprises 17 residues. Looked up from germline, CDR1 is SGHAT and CDR2 is FQNNGV. CDR3 bases: TGTGCCAGCAGCCAGCGGCTCACTAGCGGGGGGGTCAATGAGCAGTACTTC. Amino acids: CASSQRLTSGGVNEQYF.

This clonotype was counted ten times or more. This chain connects TRBV2 to TRBJ2-7; the match to TRBD2 covers 14 bases. CDR3 length: 18 residues. The germline V gene encodes CDR1 SNHLY and CDR2 FYNNEI. V lost 5 bases, J lost 0 bases, and 9 bases stayed unmatched. CDR3 DNA sequence: TGTGCCAGCAGTTTAGTAGGACTAGCGGGGGGCCACTCCTACGAGCAGTACTTC. It specifies CASSLVGLAGGHSYEQYF.

The V and J genes are TRBV20-1 and TRBJ2-1; 8 nucleotides agree with TRBD2. After removal of 3 bases from V and 3 bases from J, the junction contained 10 bases not matched to a gene. Germline-derived CDR1 and CDR2 are DFQATT and SNEGSKA (reference sequence). CDR3 length equals 16 residues. CDR3 sequence reads: CSARNAGRGDYNEQFF. CDR3 coding DNA: TGCAGTGCTAGGAACGCGGGGCGGGGGGACTACAATGAGCAGTTCTTC.

V usage is TRBV3-1 and J usage is TRBJ2-1; 9 bases align to TRBD2. This CDR3 is 20 amino acids long. V lost 0 bases and J lost 8; bases outside the gene matches: 20. Per germline, CDR1 LGHDT and CDR2 YNNKEL (reference sequence). The chain's CDR3 is CASSQDLILRGGLSTDEQFF. The CDR3 DNA sequence: TGTGCCAGCAGCCAAGATCTGATTCTGCGGGGGGGCCTTTCGACGGATGAGCAGTTCTTC.

Ten or more counts support this clonotype. The CDR3 does not end in the conserved phenylalanine or tryptophan, so this is likely a read error. The limits of the CDR3 on the DNA are not certain, so only TCRdb's listed CDR3 is given. The chain carries TRBV7-2 and TRBJ2-7; no DNA check was done on the table's D call, TRBD1. 18 amino acids form the CDR3, both terminal residues included. The germline gives CDR1 SGHTA, CDR2 FQGNSA. CDR3 loop: CASSLGPGEGDYGYTFGS.

This clonotype was seen more than once but under ten times. This CDR3 reads CASSTLGAVYEQYF. The CDR3 nucleotides read TGTGCCAGTAGTACCCTAGGGGCCGTCTACGAGCAGTACTTC. The J gene is TRBJ2-7, the V gene TRBV19; tentative D call: TRBD1 (5 bases). This CDR3 is built from 14 residues. Germline V gene lookup returns CDR1 LNHDA and CDR2 SQIVND (reference sequence). V gave up 4 bases and J gave up 3 bases, with 13 bases separating them.

This clonotype is large by share. DNA of the CDR3: TGTGCCAGCAGCTTCTCGGGGATCTACGTGGAGCAGTACTTC. Translated, it gives CASSFSGIYVEQYF. The V and J genes are TRBV7-2 and TRBJ2-7; tentatively, D is TRBD2 (5 bases). Germline V gives CDR1 SGHTA, CDR2 FQGNSA. Trimming took off 3 bases at V and 7 bases at J, with 16 bases between the two ends. CDR3 length: 14 amino acids.

This clonotype counts as medium-sized (0.01 to 0.1%). J is TRBJ1-4 and V is TRBV6-1, with 9 bases fitting TRBD1. The CDR3 runs to 16 residues. The germline V gene encodes CDR1 MNHNS and CDR2 SASEGT. The V and J ends lost 4 bases and 1 base, in that order; junction bases with no gene match: 4. The CDR3 is CASSGQGVRTNEKLFF. As DNA, the CDR3 is TGTGCCAGCAGTGGACAGGGGGTGAGAACTAATGAAAAACTGTTTTTT.

This clonotype was observed at least ten times. This may come from a read error, since a much larger clone is one base off. This sequence joins TRBV14 and TRBJ2-1; 7 bases align to TRBD2. Germline CDR1 SGHDN, CDR2 FVKESK. The CDR3 is made up of 15 amino acids. V shed 6 bases, J shed 10 bases, and the junction held 15 bases outside the gene matches. The CDR3 region is CASSVSGGSVSEQFF. CDR3 DNA sequence: TGTGCCAGCAGTGTCTCGGGGGGTAGTGTCAGCGAGCAGTTCTTC.

This clonotype occurred many times. This sequence joins TRBV5-6 and TRBJ2-1, with D perhaps matching TRBD1 (7 bases). Germline V gene data show CDR1 as SGHDT and CDR2 as YYEEEE. Trimming cost V 3 bases and J 1 base, with 14 bases left between them. CDR3 size: 16 residues. CDR3 in amino acids: CASSWSSGGSYNEQFF. The CDR3 bases are TGTGCCAGCAGCTGGAGTTCAGGGGGGTCCTACAATGAGCAGTTCTTC.

This clonotype is large within its sample. This rearrangement joins TRBV6-1 to TRBJ2-1; D is perhaps TRBD2 (6 bases). Germline V lookup: CDR1 MNHNS, CDR2 SASEGT. V lost 10 bases to trimming and J lost 8 bases, with 18 bases between them. This CDR3 has 13 amino acids. This CDR3 reads CAIGNGEVDEQFF. As DNA, the CDR3 is TGTGCCATCGGAAACGGGGAGGTCGATGAGCAGTTCTTC.

This clonotype is medium-sized within its sample. The rearrangement links TRBV14 to TRBJ2-7; 7 nucleotides agree with TRBD2. The CDR3 runs to 15 residues. V lost 6 bases to trimming and J lost 6 bases; unmatched junction nucleotides: 14. Germline CDR1 and CDR2: SGHDN and FVKESK. The chain's CDR3 is CASSVSGGSVSEQYF. The CDR3 DNA sequence: TGTGCCAGCAGTGTCTCGGGGGGTAGTGTCAGCGAGCAGTACTTC.

This clonotype was observed at least ten times. CDR3 sequence (DNA): TGTGCCAGCAGCGAATGGGACACTGAAGCTTTCTTT. Encoded protein: CASSEWDTEAFF. The J gene is TRBJ1-1, the V gene TRBV7-9; D uncertain. This CDR3 contains 12 residues. CDR1 SEHNR and CDR2 FQNEAQ come from the germline V gene (reference sequence). Trimming took off 5 bases at V and 3 bases at J, with 7 bases between the two ends.

Of note for this clonotype: Because it lacks the conserved phenylalanine or tryptophan at the end, this CDR3 is likely a read error. Because the CDR3's place on the DNA is in doubt, the DNA is left out and the CDR3 is given as listed by TCRdb. This rearrangement joins TRBV7-2 to TRBJ2-7; TRBD1 is the table's D call and was not checked against the DNA. Germline CDR1 and CDR2: SGHTA and FQGNSA. 18 amino acids form the CDR3, both terminal residues included. CDR3 region: CASSLVFGGKNYGYTFGS.

A word on this clonotype: An end of the junction differs from the germline gene, which may be a read error. The V gene is TRBV11-2, the J gene TRBJ2-7; D might be TRBD2 (5 bases). The germline CDR1 and CDR2 sequences are SGHAT and FQNNGV. This CDR3 spans 11 amino acids. CDR3 protein: CASSLVGELYF. DNA for the CDR3: TGTGCCAGCAGCTTAGTCGGGGAGCTGTACTTC.

This clonotype was counted ten times or more. This sequence joins TRBV6-1 and TRBJ1-1, with 9 bases fitting TRBD1. Germline V lookup: CDR1 MNHNS, CDR2 SASEGT. This CDR3 comprises 17 residues. The trim removed 5 bases at V and 1 base at J, leaving 11 bases unmatched. The CDR3 nucleotides read TGTGCCAGCAGTTCAATTAGGACAGGGGAACCGAACACTGAAGCTTTCTTT. Protein sequence: CASSSIRTGEPNTEAFF.

This clonotype was seen repeatedly, ten times or more. The rearrangement uses TRBV5-6 and TRBJ1-2, with a possible D match to TRBD1 (5 bases). This CDR3 spans 14 amino acids. CDR1 and CDR2 (germline): SGHDT, YYEEEE. The V end lost 0 bases, the J end lost 4 bases, and 10 bases lay between the germline ends. As DNA, the CDR3 is TGTGCCAGCAGCTTGGACAGGACCTCCTATGGCTACACCTTC. It codes for CASSLDRTSYGYTF.

This clonotype was picked up a small number of times. The CDR3 carries no conserved terminal phenylalanine or tryptophan, so it likely arises from a read error. The limits of the CDR3 on the DNA are not certain, so only TCRdb's listed CDR3 is given. The genes are TRBV6-1 and TRBJ2-7; TRBD1 reflects the table's D call only, with no check against the DNA. The CDR3 sequence runs 18 residues, both termini included. Looked up from germline, CDR1 is MNHNS and CDR2 is SASEGT. This CDR3 is CASSSVLGPGHRGYTFGS.

As regards this clonotype: The CDR3 end shows no conserved phenylalanine or tryptophan, and so a read error is likely. Because the CDR3's place on the DNA is in doubt, the DNA is left out and the CDR3 is given as listed by TCRdb. This sequence joins TRBV7-8 and TRBJ2-6; TRBD1, the D gene given by the table, was not confirmed from the DNA. Inclusive of both ends, the CDR3 amounts to 9 amino acids. Germline V gives CDR1 SGHVS, CDR2 FQNEAQ. CDR3 in amino acids: CASSPQVGA.

This rearrangement joins TRBV9 to TRBJ2-7; TRBD2 matches at 16 bases. The end of the DNA aligns better with TRBJ2-1, so the J call may be wrong. Germline V CDR1 and CDR2: SGDLS, YYNGEE. CDR3 length equals 16 residues. This CDR3 reads CASSPGTSGGVGEQFF. In nucleotides, the CDR3 is TGTGCCAGCAGCCCCGGGACTAGCGGGGGGGTGGGTGAGCAGTTCTTC.